The 19 T cell receptor beta chains in this list originate from one sample, sequenced in a study of T cell repertoires in cytomegalovirus infection. What these receptors recognize is not known. TCRdb recomputed calls from the reads with MiXCR, one row per CDR3 protein. The sample shows approximately 990,000 distinct CDR3 sequences, approximately 30% of them seen only once. This specimen was cultured CD8+ T cells from PBMCs, taken from culture after CMV antigen stimulation. All receptors derive from a human donor in good health (CMV status not recorded). Some clones in this sample may be carry-over from other donors' samples.

CDR3 region: CASSAPTGHLSYEQYF. DNA of the CDR3: TGTGCCAGCAGCGCCCCAACAGGACACTTGTCCTACGAGCAGTACTTC. The chain has TRBV7-9 and TRBJ2-7; tentatively, D is TRBD1 (5 bases). CDR3 length equals 16 residues. V lost 5 bases and J 1 base, leaving 18 bases between the germline ends. The germline CDR1 and CDR2 sequences are SEHNR and FQNEAQ (reference sequence).

Worth noting for this clonotype: A read error may account for a junction end that differs from germline. The V and J genes are TRBV10-2 and TRBJ1-4, with D uncertain. The V gene's germline CDR1 is WSHSY and CDR2 SAAADI. The CDR3 runs 14 residues. As DNA, the CDR3 is TGCGCCAGCAGTGAGTTGAGTATCAATGAAAAACTGTTGTTT. Translated, it gives CASSELSINEKLLF.

The V and J genes are TRBV28 and TRBJ2-5; D is undetermined. The CDR3 is made up of 13 amino acids. V was cut by 4 bases and J by 3 bases, with 9 bases left in between. CDR1 is MDHEN, CDR2 SYDVKM, per germline. CDR3 loop: CASSSRAKETQYF. DNA of the CDR3: TGTGCCAGCAGTTCCCGGGCCAAAGAGACCCAGTACTTC.

This clonotype was recorded a few times. J is TRBJ1-2 and V is TRBV10-3; 7 bases are shared with TRBD1. The CDR3 length is 13 residues. Trimming took 6 bases from V and 6 from J; bases not matched to a gene: 7. CDR1 and CDR2 (germline): ENHRY, SYGVKD. CDR3 region: CAISGEGAHGYTF. The CDR3 DNA is TGTGCCATCAGCGGGGAGGGGGCCCATGGCTACACCTTC.

The rearrangement links TRBV27 to TRBJ2-1, with no clear D. Germline values: CDR1 MNHEY, CDR2 SMNVEV (reference sequence). The length of the CDR3 is 16 residues. V was shortened by 5 bases and J by 5 bases, with 19 bases between the two germline ends. The CDR3 nucleotides read TGTGCCAGCAGTCCCCCCCCGGGCGGAGTTCACAATGAGCAGTTCTTC. Its translation: CASSPPPGGVHNEQFF.

This clonotype has just a few counts. The rearrangement uses TRBV5-1 and TRBJ2-1; TRBD2 agrees at 15 bases. Germline lookup yields CDR1 SGHRS and CDR2 YFSETQ. CDR3 length: 21 amino acids. With V trimmed by 2 bases and J by 2 bases, 14 bases remained unmatched. CDR3 protein: CASSFPGTSGGNAYPYNEQFF. In nucleotides, the CDR3 is TGCGCCAGCAGCTTTCCAGGGACTAGCGGGGGGAACGCATACCCCTACAATGAGCAGTTCTTC.

This clonotype has a single count. CDR3 sequence reads: CASAPGQGVHNEQFF. The DNA for the CDR3 is TGTGCTAGTGCCCCGGGACAGGGGGTTCACAATGAGCAGTTCTTC. The genes are TRBV12-5 and TRBJ2-1, with 11 nucleotides matching TRBD1. Looked up from germline, CDR1 is LGHNT and CDR2 is FRNRAP. V shed 7 bases and J 5 bases; nucleotides not matched to a gene: 7. The CDR3 has 15 amino acids.

The chain joins TRBV19 to TRBJ1-2; D is ambiguous. In germline, CDR1 is LNHDA, CDR2 SQIVND (reference sequence). V lost 1 base and J lost 2, with 8 bases in between. The CDR3 spans 14 residues. CDR3 amino acids: CASSIGAGNYGYTF. DNA for the CDR3: TGTGCCAGTAGTATAGGTGCAGGAAACTATGGCTACACCTTC.

The chain joins TRBV27 to TRBJ2-1, with 7 bases lining up with TRBD2. Per the germline V gene, CDR1 is MNHEY and CDR2 is SMNVEV (reference sequence). This CDR3 is built from 17 residues. After removal of 3 bases from V and 4 bases from J, the junction contained 12 bases not matched to a gene. CDR3: CASSFVGLAEWYNEQFF. The CDR3 nucleotides are TGTGCCAGCAGTTTCGTCGGGCTAGCGGAGTGGTACAATGAGCAGTTCTTC.

This clonotype was detected only a few times. The chain joins TRBV28 to TRBJ2-1, with D tentatively TRBD1 (5 bases). V was clipped by 4 bases and J by 8 bases, with 12 bases between them. The CDR3 covers 13 residues. Germline CDR1 reads MDHEN; CDR2 reads SYDVKM. CDR3 sequence: CASSSPTGHEQFF. CDR3 nucleotides: TGTGCCAGCAGTTCCCCCACAGGCCATGAGCAGTTCTTC.

The genes are TRBV7-9 and TRBJ1-2; the D gene is possibly TRBD1 (6 bases). CDR1 is SEHNR, CDR2 FQNEAQ, per germline (reference sequence). V was pared by 4 bases and J by 4 bases, with 10 bases between. The CDR3 spans 13 residues. CDR3 amino acids: CASSSRTAYGYTF. In nucleotides, the CDR3 is TGTGCCAGCAGCTCTCGGACAGCCTATGGCTACACCTTC.

V and J are TRBV7-8 and TRBJ1-2, with 7 bases that match TRBD1. After removal of 5 bases from V and 2 bases from J, the junction contained 8 bases not matched to a gene. The CDR3 sequence is 15 residues long. Germline CDR1 and CDR2: SGHVS and FQNEAQ. CDR3 sequence reads: CASSASTGVNYGYTF. CDR3 bases: TGTGCCAGCAGCGCATCTACAGGGGTGAACTATGGCTACACCTTC.

V is TRBV9 and J is TRBJ2-5; a weak D match, TRBD1 (6 bases). Trimming removed 1 base at V and 5 bases at J, with 12 bases between. CDR3 size: 14 residues. Germline values: CDR1 SGDLS, CDR2 YYNGEE. CDR3 coding DNA: TGTGCCAGCAGCGTATTTGGGGGCGCCGAGACCCAGTACTTC. It yields the protein CASSVFGGAETQYF.

This clonotype occurred once. The genes are TRBV27 and TRBJ2-5; weak D call: TRBD2 (5 bases). This CDR3 comprises 16 residues. Germline lookup yields CDR1 MNHEY and CDR2 SMNVEV (reference sequence). V was trimmed by 3 bases and J by 1 base, leaving 15 bases between them. CDR3 nucleotide sequence: TGTGCCAGCAGTTTGGGCAACCCGGGATTCCAAGAGACCCAGTACTTC. Protein sequence: CASSLGNPGFQETQYF.

This clonotype was counted between two and nine times. The chain is built from TRBV6-2 or TRBV6-3 and TRBJ1-5; TRBD1 might be the D (5 bases). CDR3 size: 17 residues. Trimming cost V 6 bases and J 0 bases, with 18 bases left between them. Looked up from germline, CDR1 is MNHEY and CDR2 is SVGEGT. This CDR3 is CASRGGLGLISNQPQHF. The CDR3 DNA is TGTGCCAGCAGGGGGGGTTTAGGGCTGATTAGCAATCAGCCCCAGCATTTT.

The chain recombines TRBV7-9 with TRBJ2-2; perhaps TRBD1 as D (6 bases). The CDR3 extends over 16 amino acids. Per germline, CDR1 SEHNR and CDR2 FQNEAQ (reference sequence). The V end lost 11 bases, the J end lost 0 bases, and 19 bases lay between the germline ends. The CDR3 region is CAGLPLDRSNTGELFF. The CDR3 nucleotides read TGTGCCGGCCTTCCCCTGGACAGATCGAACACCGGGGAGCTGTTTTTT.

In this sample, this clonotype turned up a few times. This chain links TRBV6-2 or TRBV6-3 with TRBJ2-1, with 8 bases that match TRBD2. Germline CDR1 MNHEY, CDR2 SVGEGT. V was pared by 10 bases and J by 4 bases, with 18 bases of the junction left unmatched. This CDR3 has 17 amino acids. CDR3 DNA: TGTGCCACCATTTGGGGGGCGTCGGTAGCGGGATACAATGAGCAGTTCTTC. This translates into CATIWGASVAGYNEQFF.

The chain recombines TRBV6-1 with TRBJ1-1; TRBD1 might be the D (6 bases). CDR3 length: 13 residues. Trimming took 11 bases from V and 3 from J, leaving 16 bases between them. The germline gives CDR1 MNHNS, CDR2 SASEGT. CDR3 region: CAAGRGLYTEAFF. The CDR3 nucleotides are TGTGCCGCAGGCCGGGGGCTTTACACTGAAGCTTTCTTT.

The chain has TRBV5-6 and TRBJ2-7, with TRBD1 matching 7 bases. From germline, CDR1 is SGHDT and CDR2 YYEEEE. The V and J ends lost 4 bases and 7 bases, in that order; junction bases with no gene match: 5. The length of the CDR3 is 12 residues. The CDR3 DNA is TGTGCCAGCAGCCAGACAGGGCGGGAGCAGTACGTC. As protein: CASSQTGREQYV.